The 10 T cell receptor beta chains in this list originate from one sample, sequenced in a study of blood T cell repertoires in COVID-19 (dated by TCRdb to 2020 to 2022). To prepare the library, the immunoSEQ multiplex PCR assay was applied. TCRdb re-hosts the immuneACCESS table, in-frame sequences only. Its copies lack some clones; in the studies checked, an unresolved V gene accounts for under half of them, and the cause for the rest is not known. The sample table holds about 150,000 clones, of which 76% were seen once. The ten largest clones capture less than 4.5% of the sample. Source material: peripheral blood. These receptor sequences come from a woman older than 75 with acute or convalescent COVID-19.

This clone was observed once. The chain uses TRBV14 and TRBJ2-3; 9 bases align to TRBD2. The V segment lost 3 bases and the J segment 5 bases; nucleotides outside the gene matches: 6. The length of the CDR3 is 15 residues. Germline V gene sequence: CDR1 SGHDN, CDR2 FVKESK. The CDR3 reads CASSQVLAGQDTQYF. The CDR3 DNA reads TGTGCCAGCAGCCAGGTACTAGCGGGTCAAGATACGCAGTATTTT.

The table lists this clone with a few counts. V is TRBV5-1 and J is TRBJ1-2, with a tentative D call TRBD1 (5 bases). There are 14 residues in the CDR3. Trimming stripped 0 bases from V and 4 bases from J, with 10 bases between. Germline values: CDR1 SGHRS, CDR2 YFSETQ. This chain's CDR3 is CASSLDGGGYGYTF. The CDR3 DNA follows: TGCGCCAGCAGCTTGGACGGGGGTGGCTATGGCTACACCTTC. Variable domain in full (rest from reference TRBV5-1 and TRBJ1-2): KAGVTQTPRYLIKTRGQQVTLSCSPISGHRSVSWYQQTPGQGLQFLFEYFSETQRNKGNFPGRFSGRQFSNSRSEMNVSTLELGDSALYLCASSLDGGGYGYTFGSGTRLTVV.

The chain combines TRBV12-3 or TRBV12-4 with TRBJ1-5; 7 positions agree with TRBD1. The CDR3 sequence is 13 residues long. The V gene end was trimmed by 3 bases and the J gene end by 9 bases; junction bases not matched to a gene: 5. CDR3 sequence reads: CASSFTGEGPQHF. CDR3 DNA: TGTGCCAGCAGTTTTACAGGGGAAGGGCCCCAGCATTTT.

V gene TRBV12-3 or TRBV12-4 combines with J gene TRBJ1-1; the D gene is possibly TRBD1 (6 bases). CDR3 length: 12 amino acids. The V gene lost 5 bases and the J gene lost 7 bases, with 11 bases spanning the gap. In DNA form, the CDR3 reads TGTGCCAGCAGTAAAGGGGGATATGAAGCTTTCTTT. Encoded protein: CASSKGGYEAFF.

CDR3 protein: CASRPDQGVGDQPQHF. Written as DNA, the CDR3 is TGCGCCAGCCGCCCCGACCAGGGGGTCGGAGATCAGCCCCAGCATTTT. This chain links TRBV10-2 with TRBJ1-5, with TRBD1 matching 7 bases. The CDR3 sequence is 16 residues long. Trimming cost V 8 bases and J 5 bases; bases outside gene matches: 15. Germline V gives CDR1 WSHSY, CDR2 SAAADI.

The J gene is TRBJ1-3, the V gene TRBV10-3, with 7 bases lining up with TRBD1. Germline values: CDR1 ENHRY, CDR2 SYGVKD. J lost 4 bases, V lost 7 bases, and 4 bases had no gene match. This CDR3 comprises 13 residues. CDR3 nucleotides: TGTGCCATCACAGGCAGGGGGGGAAACACCATATATTTT. Its translation: CAITGRGGNTIYF.

This sequence joins TRBV6-5 and TRBJ2-5; D call uncertain. The V gene lost 1 base and the J gene lost 5 bases, with 8 bases spanning the gap. This CDR3 has 13 residues. Looked up from germline, CDR1 is MNHEY and CDR2 is SVGAGI. For the CDR3, the DNA is TGTGCCAGCAGTTACTACAGCCGGGAGACCCAGTACTTC. It translates to CASSYYSRETQYF.

The chain uses TRBV24-1 and TRBJ2-1, with D unclear. The CDR3 extends over 11 amino acids. Per the germline V gene, CDR1 is KGHDR and CDR2 is SFDVKD. Trimming removed 1 base at V and 10 bases at J, with 4 bases between. CDR3 nucleotides: TGTGCCACCAGTGATTTCGGGGAGCAGTTCTTC. Its translation is CATSDFGEQFF.

J is TRBJ1-3 and V is TRBV9; 7 bases agree with TRBD1. The ends lost 0 bases at V and 0 bases at J; junction bases unmatched: 0. Germline loops: CDR1 SGDLS, CDR2 YYNGEE. The CDR3 is 15 residues long. The CDR3 region has the DNA TGTGCCAGCAGCGTAGGGGACAGCTCTGGAAACACCATATATTTT. Amino acids: CASSVGDSSGNTIYF.

The J gene is TRBJ1-5, the V gene TRBV7-8; D is perhaps TRBD1 (6 bases). Germline CDR1 SGHVS, CDR2 FQNEAQ. Trimming removed 5 bases from V and 0 bases from J, with 20 bases in between. The CDR3 is 18 residues long. The CDR3 loop reads CASSRSFRDILSNQPQHF. CDR3 sequence (DNA): TGTGCCAGCAGCCGTTCTTTCCGGGACATACTTAGCAATCAGCCCCAGCATTTT.